The present entry profiles one T cell receptor (beta chain) with its context. This sample was included in a study of blood T cell repertoires in COVID-19. In the study overall: Specimens from acute and convalescent COVID-19 originated in the United States, Italy and Spain. PBMCs, B-cell-depleted T cells, or T cells provided the cDNA or gDNA that made up the material.

Authors' analysis steps: Using reference gene primer amplification, nucleated cell counts were estimated. Clones were sequenced by immunoSEQ multiplex PCR, and TCRdb holds only the in-frame ones, with some missing. Clone size and the V and J calls come from that table; the DNA yielded D and trimming. Of 150,000 to 200,000 clones in the sample, around 87% were seen once. Germline-derived CDR1 and CDR2 are MGHDK and SYGVNS. V was trimmed by 5 bases and J by 7 bases, leaving 11 bases between them. This CDR3 comprises 12 residues. This rearrangement joins TRBV25-1 to TRBJ1-2, with a possible D match to TRBD1 (6 bases). The clonotype originates from a man in his forties or fifties with active or convalescent COVID-19. Material: peripheral blood. The CDR3 DNA reads TGTGCCAGCAGTCAGGGGCTAGGTGGCTACACCTTC. It encodes CASSQGLGGYTF.